The T cell receptor (beta chain) under discussion was sequenced for a study of shared clonotypes between healthy human individuals. Findings and caveats of the study: Rarefaction indicated that sorted-subset sequencing remained incomplete although depth was large.

Remarks on this clone: The antigen is undetermined.

Only in-frame clones appear in the TCRdb table, and some are missing; sequencing was by immunoSEQ multiplex PCR. The sample holds fewer than 1 million clones, around 96% seen once. The CDR3 runs 15 residues. Germline assignment: CDR1 SGDLS and CDR2 YYNGEE. The V end lost 4 bases, the J end lost 0 bases, and 14 bases lay between the germline ends. The naive CD8 population came from CD45RO-negative cells selected for CCR7, without terminally differentiated effector memory CD45RA+ cells. Sequencing was carried out using naive CD8+ T cells sorted from blood. The chain combines TRBV9 with TRBJ2-7, with D maybe TRBD1 (5 bases). This TCR was recovered from a man aged 25-45 years in good health. CDR3 DNA sequence: TGTGCCAGCAGCATTGGGGCGTTAAGCTCCTACGAGCAGTACTTC. Translated, it gives CASSIGALSSYEQYF.